These 32 T cell receptor beta chains were all obtained from the same sample, sequenced in a study of blood T cell repertoires in COVID-19. TCRdb's table, derived via immunoSEQ multiplex PCR, lists solely in-frame clones and lacks some. This sample has roughly 170,000 clones, with more than 75% found just once. Sequenced material: PBMCs or T cells enriched from blood (not recorded which). The source is a woman between 45 and 65 years old who had recovered from COVID-19.

The J gene is TRBJ2-5, the V gene TRBV18; D is unclear. Germline assignment: CDR1 KGHSH and CDR2 LQKENI. V was pared by 2 bases and J by 5 bases, with 9 bases between. This CDR3 has 13 residues. This chain's CDR3 is CASSPSSDETQYF. CDR3 DNA: TGTGCCAGCTCACCATCTAGTGATGAGACCCAGTACTTC.

This sequence joins TRBV7-2 and TRBJ2-7; 7 positions match TRBD2. The CDR3 loop spans 15 amino acids. CDR1 and CDR2 from the germline V gene are SGHTA and FQGNSA. V shed 4 bases, J shed 1 base, and the junction held 7 bases outside the gene matches. CDR3 amino acids: CASSYTSVGSYEQYF. In DNA form, the CDR3 reads TGTGCCAGCAGCTACACTAGCGTAGGGTCCTACGAGCAGTACTTC.

The chain joins TRBV6-5 to TRBJ2-3, with a possible D match to TRBD1 (6 bases). The CDR3 extends over 15 amino acids. The germline gives CDR1 MNHEY, CDR2 SVGAGI. V was clipped by 5 bases and J by 2 bases, with 14 bases between them. This CDR3 reads CASSPRGYDTDTQYF. The CDR3 DNA follows: TGTGCCAGCAGTCCTAGGGGGTACGACACAGATACGCAGTATTTT.

The rearrangement joins TRBV11-2 to TRBJ2-7, with D tentatively TRBD1 (5 bases). Germline V gene lookup returns CDR1 SGHAT and CDR2 FQNNGV. This CDR3 is 15 amino acids long. Trimming removed 1 base from V and 2 bases from J, with 12 bases in between. The CDR3 bases are TGTGCCAGCAGCTTAGCTGGGGCGCTTACCTACGAGCAGTACTTC. Translated: CASSLAGALTYEQYF.

This chain uses TRBV15 with TRBJ2-1; D is uncertain. Trimming cost V 0 bases and J 7 bases, with 4 bases left between them. The CDR3 consists of 12 residues. Germline CDR1 LNHNV, CDR2 YYDKDF (reference sequence). For the CDR3, the DNA is TGTGCCACCAGCAGAGACTTAAATGAGCAGTTCTTC. This encodes CATSRDLNEQFF.

The J gene is TRBJ1-2, the V gene TRBV27, with 11 bases lining up with TRBD1. Germline V gene sequence: CDR1 MNHEY, CDR2 SMNVEV (reference sequence). V shed 7 bases and J 4 bases; nucleotides not matched to a gene: 5. CDR3 length equals 14 residues. The DNA of the CDR3 is TGTGCCAGCACCAGGACAGGGGGCGGCTATGGCTACACCTTC. This encodes CASTRTGGGYGYTF.

In its sample, this clone was seen a few times. The chain employs TRBV11-2 and TRBJ2-1, with D unclear. Germline V lookup: CDR1 SGHAT, CDR2 FQNNGV. The CDR3 has 14 residues. The V gene lost 3 bases and the J gene lost 3 bases, with 9 bases spanning the gap. The CDR3 sequence: CASSFESGYNEQFF. Written as DNA, the CDR3 is TGTGCCAGCAGCTTCGAGAGTGGCTACAATGAGCAGTTCTTC.

This chain uses TRBV15 with TRBJ2-7; 7 bases align to TRBD1. Germline V CDR1 and CDR2: LNHNV, YYDKDF (reference sequence). This CDR3 is built from 15 residues. The V and J ends lost 5 bases and 1 base, in that order; junction bases with no gene match: 8. This chain's CDR3 is CATSPLGTVSYEQYF. The CDR3 bases are TGTGCCACCAGCCCCCTTGGGACAGTTTCCTACGAGCAGTACTTC.

CDR3 loop: CSVEAGQGWETQYF. As DNA, the CDR3 is TGCAGCGTTGAAGCAGGACAGGGTTGGGAGACCCAGTACTTC. The chain has TRBV29-1 and TRBJ2-5; TRBD1 matches at 8 bases. This CDR3 is 14 amino acids long. After removal of 1 base from V and 5 bases from J, the junction contained 6 bases not matched to a gene. Germline assignment: CDR1 SQVTM and CDR2 ANQGSEA.

The chain employs TRBV6-2 or TRBV6-3 and TRBJ2-1; D might be TRBD1 (6 bases). The CDR3 has 19 amino acids. Germline CDR1 MNHEY, CDR2 SVGEGT. Trimming shortened V by 2 bases and J by 8 bases, and 28 bases separated the two germline ends. The CDR3 spells CASSYPPRGIGSPSHEQFF. CDR3 DNA sequence: TGTGCCAGCAGTTACCCCCCGAGGGGGATTGGGTCTCCTTCGCATGAGCAGTTCTTC.

CDR3 bases: TGCGCCAGCAGCTTCGGGACACCATACATGAACACTGAAGCTTTCTTT. Encoded protein: CASSFGTPYMNTEAFF. The rearrangement joins TRBV5-1 to TRBJ1-1; a possible D gene is TRBD1 (6 bases). The CDR3 extends over 16 amino acids. Germline CDR1 is SGHRS and CDR2 is YFSETQ. Trimming shortened V by 2 bases and J by 0 bases, and 14 bases separated the two germline ends.

The chain joins TRBV19 to TRBJ1-5; tentatively, D is TRBD1 (5 bases). Trimming stripped 6 bases from V and 11 bases from J, with 26 bases between. This CDR3 is 16 amino acids long. In germline, CDR1 is LNHDA, CDR2 SQIVND (reference sequence). The CDR3: CASSPAYEGTTKAQHF. CDR3 bases: TGTGCCAGTAGCCCTGCTTACGAGGGGACTACAAAAGCCCAGCATTTT.

This clone has just a few counts. The chain has TRBV30 and TRBJ2-2, with 7 bases identical to TRBD2. The V gene end was trimmed by 3 bases and the J gene end by 2 bases; junction bases not matched to a gene: 9. The CDR3 runs 16 residues. Germline V CDR1 and CDR2: GTSNPN, SVGIG (reference sequence). CDR3 loop: CAWSPRLAHNTGELFF. For the CDR3, the DNA is TGTGCCTGGAGCCCCAGACTAGCCCATAACACCGGGGAGCTGTTTTTT.

The chain links TRBV11-2 to TRBJ2-1; 7 bases are shared with TRBD1. The germline gives CDR1 SGHAT, CDR2 FQNNGV. CDR3 length: 16 residues. With 5 bases clipped from V and 5 bases from J, the junction kept 12 bases outside the gene matches. For the CDR3, the DNA is TGTGCCAGCAGCCCCGTCCTCAGGACAGGCGACAATGAGCAGTTCTTC. Translation: CASSPVLRTGDNEQFF.

There are many counts of this clone. V is TRBV24-1 and J is TRBJ2-1; D is unclear. This CDR3 has 15 amino acids. Trimming removed 2 bases from V and 4 bases from J, with 11 bases in between. Germline assignment: CDR1 KGHDR and CDR2 SFDVKD. CDR3 protein: CATSDSANRYNEQFF. CDR3 DNA: TGTGCCACCAGTGATTCCGCGAACCGTTACAATGAGCAGTTCTTC.

The genes are TRBV29-1 and TRBJ2-2; perhaps TRBD2 as D (5 bases). Trimming stripped 7 bases from V and 2 bases from J, with 14 bases between. The CDR3 has 14 amino acids. CDR1 and CDR2 (germline): SQVTM, ANQGSEA. The CDR3 reads CSARAGYNTGELFF. CDR3 DNA sequence: TGCAGCGCCCGGGCGGGCTACAACACCGGGGAGCTGTTTTTT.

The chain employs TRBV7-2 and TRBJ1-3; D is unresolved. V was shortened by 2 bases and J by 2 bases, with 22 bases between the two germline ends. The CDR3 sequence is 19 residues long. CDR1 and CDR2 from the germline V gene are SGHTA and FQGNSA. CDR3 residues: CASSLRWQAPLSPGNTIYF. In DNA, the CDR3 is TGTGCCAGCAGCTTAAGGTGGCAGGCTCCCCTCAGTCCTGGAAACACCATATATTTT. Full variable domain (missing parts from reference TRBV7-2 and TRBJ1-3): GAGVSQSPSNKVTEKGKDVELRCDPISGHTALYWYRQSLGQGLEFLIYFQGNSAPDKSGLPSDRFSAERTGGSVSTLTIQRTQQEDSAVYLCASSLRWQAPLSPGNTIYFGEGSWLTVV.

The V gene is TRBV30, the J gene TRBJ2-1, with D unresolved. The CDR3 is made up of 13 amino acids. V lost 0 bases and J lost 8, with 11 bases in between. Germline V gives CDR1 GTSNPN, CDR2 SVGIG (reference sequence). CDR3 loop: CAWSVGVVDEQFF. In nucleotides, the CDR3 is TGTGCCTGGAGTGTTGGAGTGGTCGATGAGCAGTTCTTC.

The CDR3 DNA sequence: TGTGCCAGCAGTCGGAGGGGAGGGACCGGGGAGCTGTTTTTT. This sequence encodes CASSRRGGTGELFF. The V and J genes are TRBV27 and TRBJ2-2, with 7 nucleotides matching TRBD2. V was pared by 5 bases and J by 5 bases, with 5 bases of the junction left unmatched. Germline V gene sequence: CDR1 MNHEY, CDR2 SMNVEV (reference sequence). This CDR3 comprises 14 residues.

The chain combines TRBV7-6 with TRBJ2-2; D uncertain. CDR1 is SGHVS, CDR2 FNYEAQ, per germline. V lost 4 bases and J lost 6, with 15 bases in between. CDR3 size: 15 residues. CDR3 amino acids: CASSSRSRNAGELFF. As DNA, the CDR3 is TGTGCCAGCAGCTCAAGATCGAGAAATGCCGGGGAGCTGTTTTTT. Full variable domain (outside the CDR3, taken from reference TRBV7-6 and TRBJ2-2): GAGVSQSPRYKVTKRGQDVALRCDPISGHVSLYWYRQALGQGPEFLTYFNYEAQQDKSGLPNDRFSAERPEGSISTLTIQRTEQRDSAMYRCASSSRSRNAGELFFGEGSRLTVL.

The chain has TRBV28 and TRBJ2-6; tentative D call: TRBD2 (6 bases). V was trimmed by 6 bases and J by 0 bases, leaving 24 bases between them. The germline CDR1 and CDR2 sequences are MDHEN and SYDVKM. The CDR3 is made up of 20 amino acids. This CDR3 is CASSRKGLGEVYSGANVLTF. The DNA of the CDR3 is TGTGCCAGCAGCCGGAAGGGGCTCGGGGAGGTGTACTCTGGGGCCAACGTCCTGACTTTC.

The rearrangement joins TRBV24-1 to TRBJ2-5, with D tentatively TRBD1 (6 bases). Germline V gives CDR1 KGHDR, CDR2 SFDVKD. This CDR3 is built from 15 residues. V was pared by 0 bases and J by 1 base, with 8 bases between. In DNA, the CDR3 is TGTGCCACCAGTGATTTGAGGACAGCCCAAGAGACCCAGTACTTC. Translation: CATSDLRTAQETQYF.

V usage is TRBV19 and J usage is TRBJ2-3; no reliable D call. Germline V gene data show CDR1 as LNHDA and CDR2 as SQIVND (reference sequence). Trimming pared 1 base from V and 0 bases from J, leaving 8 bases between. CDR3 length: 15 amino acids. This CDR3 reads CASSIGPGSTDTQYF. CDR3 DNA: TGTGCCAGTAGTATAGGGCCGGGTAGCACAGATACGCAGTATTTT.

V is TRBV9 and J is TRBJ2-2, with TRBD1 matching over 8 bases. The CDR3 extends over 14 amino acids. Germline V gene data show CDR1 as SGDLS and CDR2 as YYNGEE. V lost 4 bases and J lost 15; bases outside the gene matches: 14. Here the CDR3 reads CASSPGQASPRLFF. CDR3 in DNA: TGTGCCAGCAGCCCGGGACAGGCTTCACCAAGGTTGTTTTTT.

This chain uses TRBV7-9 with TRBJ1-6; TRBD1 matches 7 bases. CDR1 is SEHNR, CDR2 FQNEAQ, per germline (reference sequence). Trimming removed 5 bases from V and 11 bases from J; junction bases left unmatched: 21. The CDR3 is 18 amino acids. CDR3 region: CASSLESTGERVVAPLHF. The CDR3 region has the DNA TGTGCCAGCAGCCTCGAATCTACAGGGGAGAGAGTAGTGGCACCCCTCCACTTT.

The chain employs TRBV7-3 and TRBJ2-1; TRBD2 matches 7 bases. After removal of 5 bases from V and 0 bases from J, the junction contained 4 bases not matched to a gene. Germline V gene data show CDR1 as SGHTA and CDR2 as FQGTGA. The CDR3 loop spans 15 amino acids. In DNA form, the CDR3 reads TGTGCCAGCAGCCTGACTAGCAACTCCTACAATGAGCAGTTCTTC. Its translation is CASSLTSNSYNEQFF.

This clone appeared a single time. This chain links TRBV5-1 with TRBJ1-4; TRBD1 aligns across 8 bases. With V trimmed by 4 bases and J by 10 bases, 9 bases remained unmatched. Germline-derived CDR1 and CDR2 are SGHRS and YFSETQ. The CDR3 loop spans 14 amino acids. CDR3 sequence reads: CASSPTGTGGKLFF. The CDR3 DNA reads as TGCGCCAGCAGCCCGACCGGGACAGGCGGAAAACTGTTTTTT.

With regard to this clone: Within the sample, other DNA sequences also encode this same CDR3. The CDR3 DNA sequence: TGTGCCAGCAGCTTGACCGGGGGCAATGAGCAGTTCTTC. This translates into CASSLTGGNEQFF. The chain is built from TRBV5-4 and TRBJ2-1; tentatively, D is TRBD2 (6 bases). The CDR3 contains 13 residues. Germline CDR1 reads SGHNT; CDR2 reads YYREEE (reference sequence). V gave up 1 base and J gave up 6 bases, with 8 bases separating them. Drawing the rest from reference TRBV5-4 and TRBJ2-1, the complete variable domain is ETGVTQSPTHLIKTRGQQVTLRCSSQSGHNTVSWYQQALGQGPQFIFQYYREEENGRGNFPPRFSGLQFPNYSSELNVNALELDDSALYLCASSLTGGNEQFFGPGTRLTVL.

The rearrangement links TRBV28 to TRBJ1-4; D might be TRBD1 (6 bases). From germline, CDR1 is MDHEN and CDR2 SYDVKM. This CDR3 is built from 14 residues. Trimming cost V 2 bases and J 8 bases, with 12 bases left between them. CDR3 sequence (DNA): TGTGCCAGCAGTTTAGGAACAGGGTGGGAAAAACTGTTTTTT. Amino acid sequence: CASSLGTGWEKLFF.

This clone appeared a few times. The CDR3 nucleotides read TGTGCCAGCAGCTTAGATGTCTCGGTGACTTCTGGCTACACCTTC. Translated, it gives CASSLDVSVTSGYTF. The chain combines TRBV11-2 with TRBJ1-2; D unclear. There are 15 residues in the CDR3. Looked up from germline, CDR1 is SGHAT and CDR2 is FQNNGV. Between the trimmed V and J ends, which lost 0 bases and 7 bases, there was a span of 15 bases.

The genes are TRBV29-1 and TRBJ2-7; TRBD2 matches 9 bases. The junction had 13 bases not matched to a gene; V was cut back by 4 bases and J by 6 bases. CDR1 and CDR2 (germline): SQVTM, ANQGSEA. The CDR3 contains 15 residues. The CDR3 spells CSVGQRAGGPGEQYF. The CDR3 nucleotides are TGCAGCGTTGGGCAGAGGGCGGGAGGGCCTGGCGAGCAGTACTTC.

The V gene is TRBV30, the J gene TRBJ1-3; no firm D call. The CDR3 consists of 14 residues. Germline loops: CDR1 GTSNPN, CDR2 SVGIG (reference sequence). With 2 bases removed from V and 0 bases from J, the gap between germline ends came to 8 bases. DNA of the CDR3: TGTGCCTGGAGTAGACTCAGCTCTGGAAACACCATATATTTT. Translation: CAWSRLSSGNTIYF.